Shown below are 24 T cell receptor beta chains from a single sample sequenced in a study of T cell responses to AZD1222 COVID-19 vaccine. Method: immunoSEQ multiplex PCR; TCRdb's copy keeps in-frame clones and lacks some. The table includes 140,000 or so clones, roughly 93% detected once. The specimen comprised peripheral blood, sampled after recovery from COVID-19. The receptors derive from an adult who had recovered from COVID-19.

The chain combines TRBV28 with TRBJ1-5, with D maybe TRBD1 (5 bases). The germline V gene has CDR1 MDHEN and CDR2 SYDVKM. The CDR3 totals 13 residues. Trimming shortened V by 6 bases and J by 6 bases, and 12 bases separated the two germline ends. The CDR3 coding sequence is TGTGCCAGCAGGCCCAGGGTCGGTCAGCCCCAGCATTTT. This sequence encodes CASRPRVGQPQHF.

This clone was counted a few times. The chain recombines TRBV27 with TRBJ2-7; D is perhaps TRBD1 or TRBD2 (5 bases each). CDR1 MNHEY and CDR2 SMNVEV come from the germline V gene (reference sequence). CDR3 length: 11 amino acids. V lost 4 bases to trimming and J lost 6 bases, with 7 bases between them. The DNA of the CDR3 is TGTGCCAGCAGTTGGGGGTCCGAGCAGTACTTC. Translated, it gives CASSWGSEQYF.

This clone was seen a few times. This chain joins TRBV4-2 and TRBJ2-4, with D unresolved. This CDR3 has 13 residues. V was cut by 2 bases and J by 5 bases, with 7 bases left in between. Germline V gene data show CDR1 as LGHNA and CDR2 as YNFKEQ. CDR3: CASSQTPQNIQYF. The CDR3 bases are TGTGCCAGCAGCCAAACGCCCCAAAACATTCAGTACTTC.

This chain connects TRBV27 to TRBJ1-1; D remains ambiguous. Trimming stripped 7 bases from V and 0 bases from J, with 15 bases between. The CDR3 runs 15 residues. Germline-derived CDR1 and CDR2 are MNHEY and SMNVEV (reference sequence). DNA for the CDR3: TGTGCCAGCACTCCCAAGTGGGGTTTGAACACTGAAGCTTTCTTT. It translates to CASTPKWGLNTEAFF.

J is TRBJ2-5 and V is TRBV9, with TRBD2 as a possible D gene (5 bases). The germline gives CDR1 SGDLS, CDR2 YYNGEE. V was cut by 0 bases and J by 5 bases, with 14 bases left in between. The CDR3 consists of 15 residues. The CDR3 reads CASSVEGLGGETQYF. CDR3 nucleotide sequence: TGTGCCAGCAGCGTAGAAGGGCTGGGCGGGGAGACCCAGTACTTC.

V usage is TRBV27 and J usage is TRBJ2-3; 8 nucleotides align to TRBD1. The CDR3 extends over 15 amino acids. Trimming at V came to 6 bases and at J to 5 bases, leaving 10 bases not matched to a gene. From germline, CDR1 is MNHEY and CDR2 SMNVEV (reference sequence). The CDR3 reads CASSLSQGARDTQYF. The CDR3 DNA reads as TGTGCCAGCAGCCTATCTCAGGGGGCGCGAGATACGCAGTATTTT.

This chain connects TRBV24-1 to TRBJ2-7; D unresolved. V dropped 4 bases and J dropped 4 bases, with 4 bases sitting between them. The CDR3 is 11 amino acids. The V gene's germline CDR1 is KGHDR and CDR2 SFDVKD. The CDR3 DNA reads TGTGCCACCAGTGAGGGGTACGAGCAGTACTTC. This gives the protein CATSEGYEQYF.

The J gene is TRBJ2-7, the V gene TRBV27; 8 bases are shared with TRBD2. CDR1 MNHEY and CDR2 SMNVEV come from the germline V gene (reference sequence). The CDR3 extends over 20 amino acids. Trimming removed 0 bases from V and 4 bases from J; junction bases left unmatched: 20. CDR3: CASSLSYVREVIFMFYEQYF. DNA for the CDR3: TGTGCCAGCAGTTTATCTTACGTGCGGGAGGTGATATTTATGTTTTACGAGCAGTACTTC.

The chain recombines TRBV7-6 with TRBJ1-2; no clear D. V shed 2 bases and J shed 1 base, with 14 bases lying between them. The CDR3 extends over 16 amino acids. Per the germline V gene, CDR1 is SGHVS and CDR2 is FNYEAQ. CDR3 DNA: TGTGCCAGCAGCTTATTCATAGGGAGGGATAACTATGGCTACACCTTC. Protein sequence: CASSLFIGRDNYGYTF.

V and J are TRBV3-1 (or the pseudogene TRBV3-2) and TRBJ1-5, with unresolved D. The V gene lost 4 bases and the J gene lost 5 bases, with 15 bases spanning the gap. Germline assignment: CDR1 LGHDT and CDR2 YNNKEL (reference sequence). This CDR3 has 15 residues. As DNA, the CDR3 is TGTGCCAGCAGCCCCTACATAAGTAGGGATCAGCCCCAGCATTTT. Its protein product is CASSPYISRDQPQHF.

This sequence joins TRBV28 and TRBJ2-5; D may match TRBD1 or TRBD2 (5 bases each). The CDR3 covers 13 residues. CDR1 and CDR2 from the germline V gene are MDHEN and SYDVKM. V shed 3 bases and J shed 9 bases, with 14 bases lying between them. The CDR3 DNA is TGTGCCAGCAGTTTGGGCCGCTTGGGGGCCCAGTACTTC. As protein: CASSLGRLGAQYF.

V gene TRBV28 combines with J gene TRBJ1-4; D perhaps matches TRBD1 (5 bases). The CDR3 loop spans 14 amino acids. Looked up from germline, CDR1 is MDHEN and CDR2 is SYDVKM. Trimming took off 2 bases at V and 8 bases at J, with 12 bases between the two ends. CDR3 loop: CASSLGRGVEKLFF. CDR3 coding DNA: TGTGCCAGCAGTTTAGGGAGAGGGGTGGAAAAACTGTTTTTT.

CDR3 sequence: CASSQGNMNTEAFF. CDR3 DNA: TGCGCCAGCAGCCAGGGTAATATGAACACTGAAGCTTTCTTT. The chain links TRBV4-1 to TRBJ1-1; D not resolved. CDR1 is MGHRA, CDR2 YSYEKL, per germline. The V end was cut by 3 bases, the J end by 0 bases, with 8 bases between. The CDR3 runs 14 residues.

The gene calls are TRBV10-3 and TRBJ1-2, with 8 bases that match TRBD1. The CDR3 spans 12 residues. Per the germline V gene, CDR1 is ENHRY and CDR2 is SYGVKD. V was clipped by 7 bases and J by 7 bases; unmatched bases: 5. Written as DNA, the CDR3 is TGTGCCATCAACCGGGACAGGTCTGGCTACACCTTC. Encoded protein: CAINRDRSGYTF.

The rearrangement uses TRBV30 and TRBJ1-4; D gene unclear. The germline gives CDR1 GTSNPN, CDR2 SVGIG (reference sequence). CDR3 size: 11 residues. V was cut by 2 bases and J by 5 bases, with 3 bases left in between. DNA of the CDR3: TGTGCCTGGAGTTTAAATGAAAAACTGTTTTTT. Its translation is CAWSLNEKLFF.

CDR3 sequence reads: CASSLLTDGSPQHF. In DNA form, the CDR3 reads TGTGCCAGCAGTTTATTGACGGACGGGTCCCCCCAGCATTTT. The chain employs TRBV28 and TRBJ1-5; D not resolved. CDR3 length equals 14 residues. Deletions cut 1 base from V and 10 bases from J, with 14 bases between. The V gene's germline CDR1 is MDHEN and CDR2 SYDVKM.

The chain employs TRBV11-2 and TRBJ2-2; a possible D gene is TRBD1 (5 bases). The V gene lost 5 bases and the J gene lost 5 bases, with 12 bases spanning the gap. CDR1 is SGHAT, CDR2 FQNNGV, per germline. The CDR3 runs to 14 residues. The chain's CDR3 is CASSSQGATGELFF. The CDR3 bases are TGTGCCAGCAGCAGCCAAGGGGCAACCGGGGAGCTGTTTTTT.

The genes are TRBV7-3 and TRBJ2-7; the match to TRBD1 covers 8 bases. V lost 2 bases to trimming and J lost 5 bases; unmatched junction nucleotides: 5. This CDR3 has 14 residues. Germline CDR1 is SGHTA and CDR2 is FQGTGA. CDR3 region: CASSLAQGAHEQYF. The CDR3 region has the DNA TGTGCCAGCAGCTTAGCCCAGGGGGCCCACGAGCAGTACTTC.

The CDR3 loop is CASSGGARPGREGNEQFF. The CDR3 coding sequence is TGTGCCAGCAGCGGGGGAGCCCGACCCGGGAGGGAGGGGAATGAGCAGTTCTTC. J is TRBJ2-1 and V is TRBV9; 8 positions agree with TRBD2. V was clipped by 3 bases and J by 7 bases; unmatched bases: 18. The CDR3 totals 18 residues. The germline V gene encodes CDR1 SGDLS and CDR2 YYNGEE.

The chain has TRBV3-1 (or the pseudogene TRBV3-2) and TRBJ1-3; D ambiguous. The CDR3 loop spans 12 amino acids. From germline, CDR1 is LGHDT and CDR2 YNNKEL (reference sequence). V was trimmed by 4 bases and J by 4 bases, leaving 5 bases between them. CDR3 in DNA: TGTGCCAGCAGCCCCCGAGGAAACACCATATATTTT. This encodes CASSPRGNTIYF.

This chain joins TRBV4-2 and TRBJ2-1, with D possibly called TRBD1 or TRBD2 (5 bases each). The CDR3 runs to 12 residues. Trimming stripped 4 bases from V and 10 bases from J, with 11 bases between. Per the germline V gene, CDR1 is LGHNA and CDR2 is YNFKEQ. The CDR3 reads CASSPDGDEQFF. CDR3 sequence (DNA): TGTGCCAGCAGCCCCGACGGGGACGAGCAGTTCTTC.

The rearrangement uses TRBV5-4 and TRBJ2-3; no definite D call. This CDR3 spans 13 amino acids. V was cut by 4 bases and J by 0 bases, with 6 bases left in between. Per the germline V gene, CDR1 is SGHNT and CDR2 is YYREEE (reference sequence). The CDR3: CASSPPSTDTQYF. CDR3 sequence (DNA): TGTGCCAGCAGCCCACCTAGCACAGATACGCAGTATTTT.

The chain is built from TRBV7-3 and TRBJ1-2; D perhaps matches TRBD1 (5 bases). Trimming left V 8 bases short and J 3 bases short, with 13 bases between. The CDR3 is made up of 13 amino acids. The germline V gene has CDR1 SGHTA and CDR2 FQGTGA. CDR3 in DNA: TGTGCCAGCCACGGAGGGGCCGACTATGGCTACACCTTC. This codes for CASHGGADYGYTF.

The chain has TRBV19 and TRBJ1-5, with 9 bases aligning to TRBD1. The CDR3 extends over 16 amino acids. CDR1 and CDR2 (germline): LNHDA, SQIVND (reference sequence). Trimming cost V 2 bases and J 6 bases; bases outside gene matches: 8. The CDR3 region has the DNA TGTGCCAGTAGTATAAAACAGGGGGCAGGGTTTCAGCCCCAGCATTTT. Amino acids: CASSIKQGAGFQPQHF.